Here is one TCR beta chain with its context. What it binds is not known. This sample was taken from a study of beta chain features in type 1 diabetes. Findings and limits, study-wide: PCR may have favored shorter templates equally in patients and controls.

Germline V lookup: CDR1 LGHNA, CDR2 YNFKEQ. The CDR3 extends over 13 amino acids. The ends lost 0 bases at V and 8 bases at J; junction bases unmatched: 3. As every portion of the isolated RNA was reverse transcribed, the sequencing read expressed TCRB transcripts. Approximately 3.4 million reads, on average, came from each naive, central memory and regulatory T cell sample. The protocol was immunoSEQ multiplex PCR, while the TCRdb copy is restricted to in-frame clones and leaves out a portion. The sample contains 150,000 to 190,000 clones, approximately 8.1% of which appear only once. Sequenced material: central memory CD4+ T cells from blood. V usage is TRBV4-2 and J usage is TRBJ1-2; 7 nucleotides line up with TRBD1. This TCR was sampled from a man aged 18 to 30 in good health. The CDR3 here is CASSQDQGDGYTF. In DNA, the CDR3 is TGTGCCAGCAGCCAAGACCAGGGGGACGGCTACACCTTC.